These 21 T cell receptor beta chains were all obtained from the same sample, sequenced in a study of cytomegalovirus exposure and HLA in healthy donors. Vbeta (60) and Jbeta (13) primers were used in the PCR. Assay used: immunoSEQ multiplex PCR; TCRdb lists only in-frame clones, some missing. The data show about 84,000 clones, and the top ten clones hold about 0.61%. Sequencing input: PBMCs. The source is a man in his fifties in good health and CMV-seronegative.

The rearrangement uses TRBV18 and TRBJ2-7; TRBD1 matches 11 bases. This CDR3 has 15 residues. Germline CDR1 KGHSH, CDR2 LQKENI. The V segment lost 2 bases and the J segment 2 bases; nucleotides outside the gene matches: 2. The CDR3 loop is CASSPGQGAAYEQYF. Written as DNA, the CDR3 is TGTGCCAGCTCACCAGGACAGGGGGCTGCCTACGAGCAGTACTTC.

The rearrangement uses TRBV2 and TRBJ1-2, with 9 bases aligning to TRBD1. CDR1 and CDR2 from the germline V gene are SNHLY and FYNNEI. The CDR3 contains 13 residues. The V and J ends lost 5 bases and 7 bases, in that order; junction bases with no gene match: 5. The CDR3 loop is CASSTGGERGYTF. CDR3 coding DNA: TGTGCCAGCAGTACAGGGGGCGAACGTGGCTACACCTTC.

The J gene is TRBJ1-1, the V gene TRBV6-5; D call uncertain. The CDR3 contains 16 residues. The V end was cut by 2 bases, the J end by 1 base, with 14 bases between. Germline V gene sequence: CDR1 MNHEY, CDR2 SVGAGI. CDR3 DNA sequence: TGTGCCAGCAGTTACGCAGGAGGAAGTTCGAACACTGAAGCTTTCTTT. Protein product: CASSYAGGSSNTEAFF.

The chain employs TRBV7-9 and TRBJ1-1, with D unclear. The V end was cut by 3 bases, the J end by 0 bases, with 8 bases between. CDR1 and CDR2 (germline): SEHNR, FQNEAQ (reference sequence). This CDR3 has 14 residues. Here the CDR3 DNA reads TGTGCCAGCAGCTTCATCCCTATGAACACTGAAGCTTTCTTT. It codes for CASSFIPMNTEAFF.

The J gene is TRBJ1-1, the V gene TRBV11-3, with D unresolved. V shed 8 bases and J shed 5 bases, with 18 bases lying between them. Germline V gene data show CDR1 as SGHNT and CDR2 as YENEEA. The CDR3 covers 14 residues. This chain's CDR3 is CASPPGWIGTEAFF. Written as DNA, the CDR3 is TGTGCCAGCCCCCCCGGGTGGATTGGAACTGAAGCTTTCTTT.

The CDR3 DNA reads TGTGCCAGCATCCGCATCGGGGGGAACACTGAAGCTTTCTTT. This gives the protein CASIRIGGNTEAFF. The J gene is TRBJ1-1, the V gene TRBV6-5, with D perhaps TRBD1 (5 bases). Germline assignment: CDR1 MNHEY and CDR2 SVGAGI. Trimming left V 7 bases short and J 1 base short, with 13 bases between. The CDR3 covers 14 residues.

The genes are TRBV2 and TRBJ1-5; maybe TRBD1 (6 bases). The CDR3 has 13 residues. V shed 5 bases and J shed 7 bases, with 12 bases lying between them. Looked up from germline, CDR1 is SNHLY and CDR2 is FYNNEI. The CDR3 DNA sequence: TGTGCCAGCAGTCTGACAGGTGCCCAGCCCCAGCATTTT. Translation gives CASSLTGAQPQHF.

The chain combines TRBV4-3 with TRBJ2-3, with 12 positions matching TRBD2. Germline trimming cut 1 base from V and 6 bases from J; bases unmatched to any gene: 8. Germline V lookup: CDR1 LGHNA, CDR2 YSLEER. The CDR3 runs to 17 residues. The CDR3 DNA reads TGCGCCAGCAGCCAAGGGGCTAGCGGGGGGGCGGCGGATACGCAGTATTTT. Residues: CASSQGASGGAADTQYF.

The V call is TRBV2, the J call TRBJ2-5; possible D gene TRBD1, 5 bases. V lost 6 bases and J lost 0, with 14 bases in between. Germline V gives CDR1 SNHLY, CDR2 FYNNEI. The CDR3 contains 15 residues. The CDR3 DNA reads as TGTGCCAGCAGGCCTCAGACAGAGTACCAAGAGACCCAGTACTTC. It translates to CASRPQTEYQETQYF.

The gene calls are TRBV6-6 and TRBJ2-7; TRBD1 matches at 10 bases. J gave up 4 bases and V 4 bases, and 7 bases lay outside the gene matches. Germline-derived CDR1 and CDR2 are MNHNY and SVGAGI (reference sequence). This CDR3 contains 15 residues. The CDR3 DNA reads as TGTGCCAGCAGTTCCCCCGGGGACAGGGGTTACGAGCAGTACTTC. Amino acids: CASSSPGDRGYEQYF.

The chain has TRBV4-2 and TRBJ1-4; 9 bases are shared with TRBD1. This CDR3 has 15 amino acids. J gave up 5 bases and V 5 bases, and 6 bases lay outside the gene matches. Looked up from germline, CDR1 is LGHNA and CDR2 is YNFKEQ. The CDR3 sequence: CASSTVGTGNEKLFF. The CDR3 bases are TGTGCCAGCAGCACTGTTGGGACAGGGAATGAAAAACTGTTTTTT.

This sequence joins TRBV19 and TRBJ2-5; tentative D call: TRBD1 (6 bases). The CDR3 length is 13 residues. Germline CDR1 and CDR2: LNHDA and SQIVND (reference sequence). The ends were cut back, 6 bases at V and 4 bases at J, with 12 bases in the middle. The chain's CDR3 is CASRGQGTETQYF. In DNA, the CDR3 is TGTGCCAGTAGAGGCCAGGGGACAGAGACCCAGTACTTC. Complete variable domain (other parts from reference TRBV19 and TRBJ2-5): DGGITQSPKYLFRKEGQNVTLSCEQNLNHDAMYWYRQDPGQGLRLIYYSQIVNDFQKGDIAEGYSVSREKKESFPLTVTSAQKNPTAFYLCASRGQGTETQYFGPGTRLLVL.

The chain recombines TRBV5-1 with TRBJ1-2, with no clear D. The CDR3 contains 15 residues. Germline lookup yields CDR1 SGHRS and CDR2 YFSETQ. V shed 0 bases and J shed 6 bases, with 15 bases lying between them. The CDR3 reads CASSLGIYQDHGYTF. The CDR3 coding sequence is TGCGCCAGCAGCTTGGGTATATATCAGGATCATGGCTACACCTTC.

V is TRBV9 and J is TRBJ2-3, with TRBD1 identical over 8 bases. V lost 4 bases, J lost 1 base, and 5 bases stayed unmatched. The CDR3 consists of 15 residues. Germline CDR1 and CDR2: SGDLS and YYNGEE. The chain's CDR3 is CASSSRGPGTDTQYF. The DNA of the CDR3 is TGTGCCAGCAGCTCCAGGGGGCCAGGCACAGATACGCAGTATTTT.

The chain links TRBV6-5 to TRBJ1-2; D uncertain. V shed 5 bases and J shed 0 bases, with 4 bases lying between them. CDR3 length: 12 residues. Germline assignment: CDR1 MNHEY and CDR2 SVGAGI. CDR3 protein: CASSTANYGYTF. Written as DNA, the CDR3 is TGTGCCAGCAGTACAGCTAACTATGGCTACACCTTC.

The chain joins TRBV6-1 to TRBJ1-2; 7 bases agree with TRBD1. The ends lost 5 bases at V and 0 bases at J; junction bases unmatched: 6. This CDR3 has 15 amino acids. Germline loops: CDR1 MNHNS, CDR2 SASEGT. CDR3 in amino acids: CASSTQGTANYGYTF. In nucleotides, the CDR3 is TGTGCCAGCAGTACCCAGGGGACAGCTAACTATGGCTACACCTTC.

The chain couples TRBV7-8 to TRBJ1-2; a weak D match, TRBD1 (5 bases). The V end was cut by 5 bases, the J end by 2 bases, with 15 bases between. CDR3 length: 15 residues. Germline V lookup: CDR1 SGHVS, CDR2 FQNEAQ. In DNA form, the CDR3 reads TGTGCCAGCAGCCCAGCCCGGGGGAGGAACTATGGCTACACCTTC. It is translated as CASSPARGRNYGYTF.

On this clone: The junction does not match germline at one end; this may be a read error. Distinct nucleotide sequences in the sample also encode this CDR3. The chain carries TRBV4-2 and TRBJ1-2; 8 nucleotides align to TRBD1. CDR1 is LGHNA and CDR2 is YNFKEQ in the germline V gene. The CDR3 has 15 residues. In DNA, the CDR3 is TGTGCCAGCAGCCAAGATCCGGACAGGGTTGGAGGCTACACTTTC. It codes for CASSQDPDRVGGYTF.

The chain carries TRBV18 and TRBJ1-5, with 9 bases matching TRBD1. Germline CDR1 is KGHSH and CDR2 is LQKENI. V lost 4 bases to trimming and J lost 8 bases; unmatched junction nucleotides: 3. The CDR3 covers 13 residues. CDR3 amino acids: CASSRTGGEPQHF. The CDR3, as DNA: TGTGCCAGCTCACGCACAGGGGGCGAGCCCCAGCATTTT.

The chain is built from TRBV19 and TRBJ1-2, with 8 bases that match TRBD1. This CDR3 comprises 14 residues. The germline CDR1 and CDR2 sequences are LNHDA and SQIVND (reference sequence). The trim removed 2 bases at V and 5 bases at J, leaving 4 bases unmatched. The CDR3 DNA is TGTGCCAGTAGTATACAGGGGGCTCTTTATGGCTACACCTTC. Translation: CASSIQGALYGYTF.

The chain links TRBV6-5 to TRBJ1-1, with D possibly matching TRBD1 (5 bases). Germline lookup yields CDR1 MNHEY and CDR2 SVGAGI. The CDR3 runs 14 residues. V lost 0 bases and J 4 bases, leaving 9 bases between the germline ends. The CDR3 region is CASSYSRGGTEAFF. In DNA, the CDR3 is TGTGCCAGCAGTTACTCGCGGGGCGGCACTGAAGCTTTCTTT.